This T cell receptor beta chain was identified in a study of OX40 agonist ivuxolimab in advanced cancers. This clone is labeled as medium-sized. Repertoires were generated with immunoSEQ multiplex PCR, while TCRdb's copy carries only in-frame clones and drops some. The repertoire holds about 25,000 clones, with about 86% as singletons. V shed 1 base and J 7 bases; nucleotides not matched to a gene: 8. This CDR3 spans 16 amino acids. Germline V CDR1 and CDR2: SGHTA, FQGNSA. This receptor was taken from an adult with an advanced solid tumor such as melanoma, head and neck, liver or kidney cancer. This specimen was CD4+ or CD8+ T cells sorted from blood, taken in a trial of the OX40 agonist ivuxolimab. The chain uses TRBV7-2 and TRBJ2-1; 9 bases are a match to TRBD2. CDR3 coding DNA: TGTGCCAGCAGCTTAGGCCTAGCGGGAAGCTCTAATGAGCAGTTCTTC. It yields the protein CASSLGLAGSSNEQFF.